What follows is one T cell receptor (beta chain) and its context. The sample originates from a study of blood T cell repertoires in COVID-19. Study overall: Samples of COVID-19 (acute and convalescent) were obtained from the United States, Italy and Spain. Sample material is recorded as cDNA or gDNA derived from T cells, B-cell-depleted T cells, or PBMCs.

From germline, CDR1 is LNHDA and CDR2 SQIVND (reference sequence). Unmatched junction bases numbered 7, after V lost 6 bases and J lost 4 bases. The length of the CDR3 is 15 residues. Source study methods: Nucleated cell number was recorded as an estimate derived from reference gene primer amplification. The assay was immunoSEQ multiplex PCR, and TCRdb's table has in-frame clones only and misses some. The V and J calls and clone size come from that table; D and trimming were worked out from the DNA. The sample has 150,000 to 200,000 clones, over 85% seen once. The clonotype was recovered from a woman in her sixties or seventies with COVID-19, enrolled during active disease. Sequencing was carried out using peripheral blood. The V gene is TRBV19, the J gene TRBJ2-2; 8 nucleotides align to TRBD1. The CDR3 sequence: CASSLDRGRTGELFF. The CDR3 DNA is TGTGCCAGTAGCCTAGACAGGGGACGCACCGGGGAGCTGTTTTTT.